The 19 T cell receptor beta chains in this list originate from one sample, sequenced in a study of blood T cell repertoires in COVID-19. TCRdb's copy holds only in-frame clones and misses some; the assay was immunoSEQ multiplex PCR. The table lists under 85,000 clones, around 88% of them singletons. Sample: peripheral blood. These receptors were obtained from a man aged 65 to 79 with active or convalescent COVID-19.

The chain combines TRBV6-6 with TRBJ2-7, with 9 bases identical to TRBD1. The CDR3 runs to 15 residues. The germline V gene encodes CDR1 MNHNY and CDR2 SVGAGI (reference sequence). V lost 10 bases to trimming and J lost 6 bases; unmatched junction nucleotides: 16. Here the CDR3 DNA reads TGTGCCACCCGAAACTCGGGACAGGGTTTACCCGAGCAGTACTTC. Translation gives CATRNSGQGLPEQYF.

The chain recombines TRBV5-1 with TRBJ2-7, with 9 bases fitting TRBD1. J lost 0 bases, V lost 2 bases, and 3 bases had no gene match. This CDR3 is built from 15 residues. Germline V gene data show CDR1 as SGHRS and CDR2 as YFSETQ. CDR3 in amino acids: CASSLQGAISYEQYF. As DNA, the CDR3 is TGCGCCAGCAGCTTACAGGGGGCGATCTCCTACGAGCAGTACTTC.

This chain joins TRBV6-2 or TRBV6-3 and TRBJ2-3; TRBD2 matches at 8 bases. CDR1 is MNHEY and CDR2 is SVGEGT in the germline V gene. The junction had 7 bases not matched to a gene; V was cut back by 5 bases and J by 0 bases. The CDR3 length is 16 residues. The CDR3 nucleotides read TGTGCCAGCAGTCCCCTAGCGGGTCCTAGCACAGATACGCAGTATTTT. Encoded protein: CASSPLAGPSTDTQYF.

This chain connects TRBV10-3 to TRBJ1-1; no clear D gene. CDR1 and CDR2 (germline): ENHRY, SYGVKD. V gave up 5 bases and J gave up 1 base, with 5 bases separating them. The CDR3 sequence is 12 residues long. The CDR3 loop reads CAISPRNTEAFF. The CDR3, as DNA: TGTGCCATCAGTCCCAGGAACACTGAAGCTTTCTTT.

The chain recombines TRBV7-9 with TRBJ1-1; D may be TRBD1 (5 bases). With 4 bases removed from V and 4 bases from J, the gap between germline ends came to 16 bases. This CDR3 region has 15 residues. Germline V gene data show CDR1 as SEHNR and CDR2 as FQNEAQ (reference sequence). CDR3 DNA: TGTGCCAGCAGCTCTTACAGGATCCGAGGCACTGAAGCTTTCTTT. Residues: CASSSYRIRGTEAFF.

This chain links TRBV5-6 with TRBJ2-1; D remains ambiguous. From germline, CDR1 is SGHDT and CDR2 YYEEEE. The CDR3 spans 13 residues. V dropped 5 bases and J dropped 5 bases, with 11 bases sitting between them. In nucleotides, the CDR3 is TGTGCCAGCAGGGTTGGGCTCCACAATGAGCAGTTCTTC. Its translation: CASRVGLHNEQFF.

This clone was picked up one time. CDR3 sequence (DNA): TGTGCCAGCAGCCAAGTTTTGATAGATATTGCCAATGAGCAGTTCTTC. It yields the protein CASSQVLIDIANEQFF. This chain connects TRBV3-1 (or the pseudogene TRBV3-2) to TRBJ2-1, with D unresolved. V was pared by 1 base and J by 6 bases, with 16 bases between. The CDR3 is 16 amino acids. The germline gives CDR1 LGHDT, CDR2 YNNKEL (reference sequence).

V gene TRBV11-2 combines with J gene TRBJ1-1; D not resolved. This CDR3 region has 13 residues. The V and J ends lost 4 bases and 7 bases respectively, with 13 bases between them. Germline CDR1 reads SGHAT; CDR2 reads FQNNGV. The CDR3 DNA reads TGTGCCAGCAGCTGGGTGGACTCAGATGAAGCTTTCTTT. Translation gives CASSWVDSDEAFF.

The V and J genes are TRBV5-1 and TRBJ1-1; D might be TRBD1 (5 bases). The V end was cut by 2 bases, the J end by 2 bases, with 10 bases between. CDR1 is SGHRS, CDR2 YFSETQ, per germline. The length of the CDR3 is 14 residues. The chain's CDR3 is CASSLGHANTEAFF. The CDR3 nucleotides are TGCGCCAGCAGCTTAGGACATGCTAACACTGAAGCTTTCTTT.

V gene TRBV27 combines with J gene TRBJ1-3, with 8 bases identical to TRBD1. Germline lookup yields CDR1 MNHEY and CDR2 SMNVEV (reference sequence). Germline trimming cut 6 bases from V and 2 bases from J; bases unmatched to any gene: 3. The CDR3 is 14 amino acids. Written as DNA, the CDR3 is TGTGCCAGCAGACCGGACAGGGCTGGAAACACCATATATTTT. Protein: CASRPDRAGNTIYF.

This CDR3 reads CASSGFKGKRSTDTQYF. CDR3 in DNA: TGTGCCAGCAGCGGATTCAAGGGGAAACGAAGCACAGATACGCAGTATTTT. This chain links TRBV14 with TRBJ2-3; D is perhaps TRBD1 (5 bases). CDR1 is SGHDN and CDR2 is FVKESK in the germline V gene. The CDR3 sequence is 17 residues long. Trimming took 5 bases from V and 0 from J, leaving 18 bases between them.

The rearrangement joins TRBV6-5 to TRBJ1-2, with D perhaps matching TRBD1 (5 bases). CDR1 and CDR2 (germline): MNHEY, SVGAGI. The CDR3 is 14 residues long. The ends were cut back, 5 bases at V and 3 bases at J, with 13 bases in the middle. The CDR3 spells CASSPFAGYYGYTF. The DNA for the CDR3 is TGTGCCAGCAGTCCTTTTGCAGGGTACTATGGCTACACCTTC.

The chain couples TRBV20-1 to TRBJ1-2, with D hard to call. Trimming left V 2 bases short and J 8 bases short, with 9 bases between. The CDR3 has 11 amino acids. The V gene's germline CDR1 is DFQATT and CDR2 SNEGSKA (reference sequence). The CDR3 protein is CSARPRWGYTF. DNA of the CDR3: TGCAGTGCTAGACCCCGGTGGGGCTACACCTTC.

The rearrangement uses TRBV15 and TRBJ1-5; D is uncertain. The CDR3 is 17 amino acids. Trimming stripped 0 bases from V and 6 bases from J, with 18 bases between. Germline V gene data show CDR1 as LNHNV and CDR2 as YYDKDF (reference sequence). The CDR3 nucleotides are TGTGCCACCAGCAGAGATGGAGGTGGGCAGGTGAGTCAGCCCCAGCATTTT. It encodes CATSRDGGGQVSQPQHF.

Comment on this clone: Compared with germline, one end of the junction differs, possibly owing to a read error. Other DNA sequences in the same sample also yield this CDR3. The V and J genes are TRBV5-5 and TRBJ2-2, with TRBD1 matching over 9 bases. Germline lookup yields CDR1 SGHKS and CDR2 YYEKEE (reference sequence). CDR3 size: 16 residues. The CDR3 sequence: CASSARRGQGTGELFF. The CDR3 bases are TGTGCCAGCAGCGCCCGAAGGGGACAGGGTACCGGGGAACTGTTTTTT.

The J gene is TRBJ1-6, the V gene TRBV28; D ambiguous. CDR3 size: 16 residues. Germline V gene lookup returns CDR1 MDHEN and CDR2 SYDVKM. Trimming shortened V by 6 bases and J by 10 bases, and 22 bases separated the two germline ends. The CDR3 DNA reads as TGTGCCAGCAGCCCAGCCGGGGTGAGGGAGGACTCACCCCTCCACTTT. It encodes CASSPAGVREDSPLHF. The variable domain in full, completed from reference TRBV28 and TRBJ1-6, reads DVKVTQSSRYLVKRTGEKVFLECVQDMDHENMFWYRQDPGLGLRLIYFSYDVKMKEKGDIPEGYSVSREKKERFSLILESASTNQTSMYLCASSPAGVREDSPLHFGNGTRLTVT.

The genes are TRBV28 and TRBJ2-7, with TRBD2 identical over 9 bases. V trimming: 4 bases; J trimming: 2 bases; junction bases outside the gene matches: 3. Germline V CDR1 and CDR2: MDHEN, SYDVKM. This CDR3 spans 14 amino acids. The CDR3: CASSYSGSAYEQYF. In DNA form, the CDR3 reads TGTGCCAGCAGTTATAGCGGGAGCGCCTACGAGCAGTACTTC. The whole variable domain, filled in from reference TRBV28 and TRBJ2-7, reads DVKVTQSSRYLVKRTGEKVFLECVQDMDHENMFWYRQDPGLGLRLIYFSYDVKMKEKGDIPEGYSVSREKKERFSLILESASTNQTSMYLCASSYSGSAYEQYFGPGTRLTVT.

V and J are TRBV3-1 (or the pseudogene TRBV3-2) and TRBJ1-4, with 7 bases aligning to TRBD1. After removal of 4 bases from V and 0 bases from J, the junction contained 5 bases not matched to a gene. The CDR3 consists of 16 residues. The germline gives CDR1 LGHDT, CDR2 YNNKEL (reference sequence). The CDR3 coding sequence is TGTGCCAGCAGCCCGACAGGGTCTCCAACTAATGAAAAACTGTTTTTT. This gives the protein CASSPTGSPTNEKLFF.

The V gene is TRBV7-9, the J gene TRBJ1-4; 7 bases are shared with TRBD1. This CDR3 is 16 amino acids long. In germline, CDR1 is SEHNR, CDR2 FQNEAQ (reference sequence). V gave up 0 bases and J gave up 7 bases; unmatched junction bases: 8. CDR3 amino acids: CASSLARGAGGEKLFF. The CDR3 DNA is TGTGCCAGCAGCTTAGCCAGGGGGGCTGGAGGTGAAAAACTGTTTTTT.